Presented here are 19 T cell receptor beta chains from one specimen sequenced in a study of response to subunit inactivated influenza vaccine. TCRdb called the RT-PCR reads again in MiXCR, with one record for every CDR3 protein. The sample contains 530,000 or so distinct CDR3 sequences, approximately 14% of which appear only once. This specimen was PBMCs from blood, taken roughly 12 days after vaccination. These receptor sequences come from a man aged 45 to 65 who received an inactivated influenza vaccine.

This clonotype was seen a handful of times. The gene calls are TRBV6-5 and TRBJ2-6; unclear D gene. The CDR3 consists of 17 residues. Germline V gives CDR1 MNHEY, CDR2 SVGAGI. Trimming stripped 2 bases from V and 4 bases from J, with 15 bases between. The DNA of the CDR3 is TGTGCCAGCAGTTACACGGTTCTTTTGGGAGGGGCCAACGTCCTGACTTTC. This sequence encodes CASSYTVLLGGANVLTF.

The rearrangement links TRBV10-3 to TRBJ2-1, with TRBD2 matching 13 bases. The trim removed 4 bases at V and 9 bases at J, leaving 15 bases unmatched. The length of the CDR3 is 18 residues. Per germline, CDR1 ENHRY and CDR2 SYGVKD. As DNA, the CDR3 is TGTGCCATCAGTGTTTCGGGACTAGCGGGAATTGGGGCGTCTGAGCAGTTCTTC. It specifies CAISVSGLAGIGASEQFF.

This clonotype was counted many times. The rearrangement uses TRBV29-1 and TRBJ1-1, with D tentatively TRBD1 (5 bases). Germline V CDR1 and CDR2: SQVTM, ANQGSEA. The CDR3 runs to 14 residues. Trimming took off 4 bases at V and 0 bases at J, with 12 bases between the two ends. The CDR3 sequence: CSVVQDNVNTEAFF. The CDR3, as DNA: TGCAGCGTTGTCCAGGACAATGTGAACACTGAAGCTTTCTTT. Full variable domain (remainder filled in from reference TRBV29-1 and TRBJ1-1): SAVISQKPSRDICQRGTSLTIQCQVDSQVTMMFWYRQQPGQSLTLIATANQGSEATYESGFVIDKFPISRPNLTFSTLTVSNMSPEDSSIYLCSVVQDNVNTEAFFGQGTRLTVV.

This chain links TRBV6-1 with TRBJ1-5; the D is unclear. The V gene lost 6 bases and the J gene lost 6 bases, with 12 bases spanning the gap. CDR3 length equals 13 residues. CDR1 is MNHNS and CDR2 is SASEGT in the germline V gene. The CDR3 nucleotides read TGTGCCAGCAGAGGGAGGGCAGGTCAGCCCCAGCATTTT. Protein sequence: CASRGRAGQPQHF.

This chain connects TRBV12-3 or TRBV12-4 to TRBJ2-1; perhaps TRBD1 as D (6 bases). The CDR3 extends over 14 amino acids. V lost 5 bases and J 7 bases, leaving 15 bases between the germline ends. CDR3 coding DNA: TGTGCCAGCAGTCTTACAGGGAATATGAATGAGCAGTTCTTC. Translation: CASSLTGNMNEQFF.

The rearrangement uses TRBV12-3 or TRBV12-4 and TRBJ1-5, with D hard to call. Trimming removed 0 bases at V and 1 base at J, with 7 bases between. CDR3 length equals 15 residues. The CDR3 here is CASSLAVVSNQPQHF. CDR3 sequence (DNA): TGTGCCAGCAGTTTAGCAGTTGTCAGCAATCAGCCCCAGCATTTT.

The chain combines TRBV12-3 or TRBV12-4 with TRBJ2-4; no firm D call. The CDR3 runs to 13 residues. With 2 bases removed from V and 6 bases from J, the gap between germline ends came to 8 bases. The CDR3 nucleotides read TGTGCCAGCAGTTTAAGTCTGAGAAACATTCAGTACTTC. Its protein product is CASSLSLRNIQYF.

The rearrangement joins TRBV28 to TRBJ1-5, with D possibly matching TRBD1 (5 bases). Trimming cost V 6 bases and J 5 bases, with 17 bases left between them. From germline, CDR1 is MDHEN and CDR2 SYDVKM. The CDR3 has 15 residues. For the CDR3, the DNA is TGTGCCAGCAGCCCGGGGCAGACGGCGGATCAGCCCCAGCATTTT. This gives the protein CASSPGQTADQPQHF.

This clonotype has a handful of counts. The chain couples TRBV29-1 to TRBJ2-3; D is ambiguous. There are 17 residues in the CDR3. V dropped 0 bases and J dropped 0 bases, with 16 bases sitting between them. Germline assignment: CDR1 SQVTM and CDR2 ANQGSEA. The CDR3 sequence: CSVEDPALPASTDTQYF. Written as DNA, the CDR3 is TGCAGCGTTGAAGATCCGGCGCTCCCGGCTAGCACAGATACGCAGTATTTT.

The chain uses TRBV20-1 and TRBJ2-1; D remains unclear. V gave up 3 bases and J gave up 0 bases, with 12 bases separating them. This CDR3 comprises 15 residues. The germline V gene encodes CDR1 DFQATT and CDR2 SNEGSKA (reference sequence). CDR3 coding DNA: TGCAGTGCTAGCTCGGGTCTCAGCTCCTACAATGAGCAGTTCTTC. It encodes CSASSGLSSYNEQFF.

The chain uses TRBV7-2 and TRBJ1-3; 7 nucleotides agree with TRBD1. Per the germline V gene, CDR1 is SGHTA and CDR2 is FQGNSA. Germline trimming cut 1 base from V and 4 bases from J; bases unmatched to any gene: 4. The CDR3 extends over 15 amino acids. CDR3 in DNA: TGTGCCAGCAGCTTAGTAGGGGGCCAGGGAAACACCATATATTTT. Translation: CASSLVGGQGNTIYF.

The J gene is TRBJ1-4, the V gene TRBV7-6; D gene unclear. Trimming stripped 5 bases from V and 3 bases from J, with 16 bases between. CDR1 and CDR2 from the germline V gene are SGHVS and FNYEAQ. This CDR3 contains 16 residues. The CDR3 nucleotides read TGTGCCAGCAGCGGTCAGTCCACCCCTTCTAATGAAAAACTGTTTTTT. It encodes CASSGQSTPSNEKLFF.

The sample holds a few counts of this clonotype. CDR3 region: CASSQEGGTGIDIQYF. The CDR3 DNA is TGCGCCAGCAGCCAAGAGGGAGGGACAGGGATAGACATTCAGTACTTC. V usage is TRBV4-3 and J usage is TRBJ2-4, with 9 bases that match TRBD1. CDR1 LGHNA and CDR2 YSLEER come from the germline V gene. After removal of 0 bases from V and 8 bases from J, the junction contained 8 bases not matched to a gene. The CDR3 has 16 residues.

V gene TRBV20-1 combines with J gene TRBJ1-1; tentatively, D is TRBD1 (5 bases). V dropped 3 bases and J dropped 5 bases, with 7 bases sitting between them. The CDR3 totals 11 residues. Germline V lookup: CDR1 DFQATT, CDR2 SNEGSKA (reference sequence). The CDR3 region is CSARGVTEAFF. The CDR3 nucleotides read TGCAGTGCTAGGGGGGTGACTGAAGCTTTCTTT.

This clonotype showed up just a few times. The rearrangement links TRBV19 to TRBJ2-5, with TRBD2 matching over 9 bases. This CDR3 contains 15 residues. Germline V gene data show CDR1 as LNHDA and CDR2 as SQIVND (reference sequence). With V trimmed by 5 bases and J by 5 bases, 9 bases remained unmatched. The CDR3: CASSPGLGLAETQYF. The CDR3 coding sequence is TGTGCCAGTAGTCCCGGTCTCGGACTAGCGGAGACCCAGTACTTC.

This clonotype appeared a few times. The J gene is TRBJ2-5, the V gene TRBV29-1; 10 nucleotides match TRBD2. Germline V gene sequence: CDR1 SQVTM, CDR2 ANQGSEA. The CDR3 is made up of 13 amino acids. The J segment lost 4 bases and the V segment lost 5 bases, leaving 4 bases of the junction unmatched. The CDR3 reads CSVPSGSRETQYF. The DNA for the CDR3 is TGCAGCGTTCCTAGCGGGAGTCGAGAGACCCAGTACTTC.

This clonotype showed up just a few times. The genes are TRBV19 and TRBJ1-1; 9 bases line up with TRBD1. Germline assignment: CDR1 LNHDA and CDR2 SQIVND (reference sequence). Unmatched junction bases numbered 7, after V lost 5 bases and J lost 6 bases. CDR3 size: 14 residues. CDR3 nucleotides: TGTGCCAGTAGTCAAACAGGGGGCGTCTCTGAAGCTTTCTTT. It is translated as CASSQTGGVSEAFF.

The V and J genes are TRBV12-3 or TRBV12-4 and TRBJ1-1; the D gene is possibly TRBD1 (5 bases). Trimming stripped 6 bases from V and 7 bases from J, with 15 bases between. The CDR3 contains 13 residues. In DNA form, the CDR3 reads TGTGCCAGCAGGACCGGGGGTGGCATTGAAGCTTTCTTT. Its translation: CASRTGGGIEAFF.

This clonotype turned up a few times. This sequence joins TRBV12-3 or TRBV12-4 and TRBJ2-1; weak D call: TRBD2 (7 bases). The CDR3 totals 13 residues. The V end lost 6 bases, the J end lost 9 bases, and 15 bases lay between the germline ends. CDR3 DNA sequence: TGTGCCAGCAGCCGGGGGAGGGGGGTTGAGCAGTTCTTC. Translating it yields CASSRGRGVEQFF.